Below, one T cell receptor (beta chain) is given with its context. Its antigen remains unidentified. This entry belongs to a study of cytomegalovirus exposure and HLA in healthy donors. Points from the study as a whole: A later look showed TCR association rates differing by HLA locus, highest for DRB1 and lowest for HLA-C. Reports indicated that the classifier achieved high specificity and sensitivity in diagnosing cytomegalovirus status.

The primer mix had 60 Vbeta and 13 Jbeta primers. Profiled with immunoSEQ multiplex PCR; TCRdb holds only in-frame clones, not every one. The sample consists of 140,000 to 150,000 clones, approximately 78% of them appearing once. Trimming removed 4 bases from V and 3 bases from J, with 18 bases in between. The CDR3 has 16 residues. CDR1 is SGHTA, CDR2 FQGNSA, per germline. The sample consisted of PBMCs. The chain has TRBV7-2 and TRBJ2-5; D is unresolved. The clonotype originates from a female donor in good health and CMV-seronegative. The CDR3 loop is CASSSQGGLYKETQYF. In nucleotides, the CDR3 is TGTGCCAGCAGCTCCCAAGGTGGGCTGTACAAAGAGACCCAGTACTTC.